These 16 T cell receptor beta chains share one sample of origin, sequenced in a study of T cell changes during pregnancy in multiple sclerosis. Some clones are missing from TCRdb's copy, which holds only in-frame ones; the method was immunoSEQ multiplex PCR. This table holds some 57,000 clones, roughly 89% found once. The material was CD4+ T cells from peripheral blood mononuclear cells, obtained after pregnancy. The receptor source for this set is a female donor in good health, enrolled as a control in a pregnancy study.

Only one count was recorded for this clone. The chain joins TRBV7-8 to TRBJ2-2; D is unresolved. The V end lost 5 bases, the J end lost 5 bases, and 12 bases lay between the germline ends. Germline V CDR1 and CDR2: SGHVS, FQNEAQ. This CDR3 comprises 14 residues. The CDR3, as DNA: TGTGCCAGCAGCCTATCACAGAGAACCGGGGAGCTGTTTTTT. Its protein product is CASSLSQRTGELFF.

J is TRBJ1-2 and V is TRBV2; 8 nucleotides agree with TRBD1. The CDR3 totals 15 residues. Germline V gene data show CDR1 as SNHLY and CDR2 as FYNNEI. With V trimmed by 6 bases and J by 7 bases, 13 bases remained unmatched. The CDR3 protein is CASRGGQGLRVGYTF. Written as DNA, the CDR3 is TGTGCCAGCAGGGGCGGACAGGGTTTGAGAGTTGGCTACACCTTC.

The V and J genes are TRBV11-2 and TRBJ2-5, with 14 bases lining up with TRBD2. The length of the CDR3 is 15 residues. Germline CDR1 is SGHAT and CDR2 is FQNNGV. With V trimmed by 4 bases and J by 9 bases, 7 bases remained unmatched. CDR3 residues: CASSSTSGGALAQYF. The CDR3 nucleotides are TGTGCCAGCAGCTCGACTAGCGGGGGGGCGTTGGCCCAGTACTTC.

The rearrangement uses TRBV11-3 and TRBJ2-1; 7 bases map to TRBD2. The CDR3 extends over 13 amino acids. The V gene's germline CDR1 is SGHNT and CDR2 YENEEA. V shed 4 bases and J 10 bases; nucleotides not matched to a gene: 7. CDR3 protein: CASSSVAGGEQFF. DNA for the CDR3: TGTGCCAGCAGCTCCGTAGCGGGCGGGGAGCAGTTCTTC.

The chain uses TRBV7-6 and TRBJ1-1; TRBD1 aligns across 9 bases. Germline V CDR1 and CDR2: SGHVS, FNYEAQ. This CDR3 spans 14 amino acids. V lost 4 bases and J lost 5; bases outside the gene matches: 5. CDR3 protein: CASSSDDRGTEAFF. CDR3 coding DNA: TGTGCCAGCAGCTCAGACGACAGGGGGACTGAAGCTTTCTTT. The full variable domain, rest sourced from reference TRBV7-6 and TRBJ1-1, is GAGVSQSPRYKVTKRGQDVALRCDPISGHVSLYWYRQALGQGPEFLTYFNYEAQQDKSGLPNDRFSAERPEGSISTLTIQRTEQRDSAMYRCASSSDDRGTEAFFGQGTRLTVV.

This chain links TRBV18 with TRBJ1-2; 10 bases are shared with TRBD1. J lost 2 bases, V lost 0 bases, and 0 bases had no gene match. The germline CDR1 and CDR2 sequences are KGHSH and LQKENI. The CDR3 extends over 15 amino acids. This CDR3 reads CASSPPDRGNYGYTF. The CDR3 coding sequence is TGTGCCAGCTCACCACCGGACAGGGGGAACTATGGCTACACCTTC.

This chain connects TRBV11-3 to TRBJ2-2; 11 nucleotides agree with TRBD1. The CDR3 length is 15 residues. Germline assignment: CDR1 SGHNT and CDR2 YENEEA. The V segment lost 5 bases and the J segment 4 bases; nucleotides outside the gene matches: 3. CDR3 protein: CASSPDRGRTGELFF. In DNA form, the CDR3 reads TGTGCCAGCAGCCCGGACAGGGGGCGCACCGGGGAGCTGTTTTTT.

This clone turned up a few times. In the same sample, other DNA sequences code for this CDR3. In DNA form, the CDR3 reads TGTGCCAGCAGCTTAGGACAGAACACTGAAGCTTTCTTT. This sequence encodes CASSLGQNTEAFF. The rearrangement uses TRBV7-2 and TRBJ1-1; D gene uncertain. Per germline, CDR1 SGHTA and CDR2 FQGNSA. V dropped 1 base and J dropped 1 base, with 4 bases sitting between them. CDR3 length equals 13 residues.

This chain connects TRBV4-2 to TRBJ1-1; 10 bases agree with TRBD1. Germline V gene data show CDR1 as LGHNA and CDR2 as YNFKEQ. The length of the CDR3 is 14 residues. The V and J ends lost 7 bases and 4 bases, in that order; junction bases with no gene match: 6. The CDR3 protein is CASKDRGPTTEAFF. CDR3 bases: TGTGCCAGCAAAGACAGGGGGCCGACCACTGAAGCTTTCTTT.

The chain's CDR3 is CASSPVGRGLQETQYF. The CDR3 DNA reads TGTGCCAGCAGCCCGGTGGGCAGGGGATTGCAAGAGACCCAGTACTTC. This chain uses TRBV7-2 with TRBJ2-5, with TRBD1 as a possible D gene (6 bases). Germline CDR1 and CDR2: SGHTA and FQGNSA. Trimming cost V 5 bases and J 2 bases, with 18 bases left between them. The CDR3 is 16 residues long.

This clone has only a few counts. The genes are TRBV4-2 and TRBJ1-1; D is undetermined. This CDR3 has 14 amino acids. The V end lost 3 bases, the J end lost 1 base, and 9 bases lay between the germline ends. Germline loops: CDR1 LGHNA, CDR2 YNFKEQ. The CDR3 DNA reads TGTGCCAGCAGCCAGTATCTCTGGAACACTGAAGCTTTCTTT. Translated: CASSQYLWNTEAFF.

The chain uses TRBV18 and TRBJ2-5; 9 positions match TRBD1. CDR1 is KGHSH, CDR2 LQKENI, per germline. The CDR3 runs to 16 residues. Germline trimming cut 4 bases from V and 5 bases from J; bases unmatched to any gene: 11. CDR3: CASSRIGGQGIETQYF. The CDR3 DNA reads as TGTGCCAGCTCACGTATAGGTGGACAGGGGATCGAGACCCAGTACTTC.

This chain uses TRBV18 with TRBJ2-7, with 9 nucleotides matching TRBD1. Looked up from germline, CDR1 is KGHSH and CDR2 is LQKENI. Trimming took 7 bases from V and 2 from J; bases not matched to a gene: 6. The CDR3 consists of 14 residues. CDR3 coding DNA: TGTGCCAGCTTCGCCGACAGGGGGGCCTACGAGCAGTACTTC. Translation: CASFADRGAYEQYF.

The CDR3 DNA reads TGTGCCGCCTGGGACAGCTCTAACTACGAGCAGTACTTC. This encodes CAAWDSSNYEQYF. This chain connects TRBV6-5 to TRBJ2-7, with 7 bases lining up with TRBD1. CDR1 and CDR2 (germline): MNHEY, SVGAGI. After removal of 11 bases from V and 3 bases from J, the junction contained 10 bases not matched to a gene. The CDR3 extends over 13 amino acids.

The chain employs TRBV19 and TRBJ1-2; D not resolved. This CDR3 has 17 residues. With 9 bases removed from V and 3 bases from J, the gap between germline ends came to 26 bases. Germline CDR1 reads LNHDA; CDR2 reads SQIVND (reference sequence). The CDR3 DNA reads TGTGCCAGCACGACCGGGCTGCAAGGGAGCCCAGACTATGGCTACACCTTC. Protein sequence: CASTTGLQGSPDYGYTF.

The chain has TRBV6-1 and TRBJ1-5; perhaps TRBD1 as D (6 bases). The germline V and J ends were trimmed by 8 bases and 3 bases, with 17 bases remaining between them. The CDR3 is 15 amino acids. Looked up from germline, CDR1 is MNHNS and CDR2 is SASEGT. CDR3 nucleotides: TGTGCCAGCCTAACCTCGACAGGTCCCAATCAGCCCCAGCATTTT. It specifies CASLTSTGPNQPQHF.